The 26 T cell receptor beta chains below come from one sample, sequenced in a study of T cells in Graves' hyperthyroidism and ophthalmopathy. Amplification yielded TCR beta CDR3 regions, with RNA transcripts as the source. First-round RT-PCR of the TCR CDR3 relied on the HTBI primer set. TCRdb independently ran MiXCR on the multiplex PCR reads; one entry per CDR3 protein. Counted here are under 350,000 distinct CDR3 sequences, roughly 23% occurring once; the ten biggest clones make up over 45%. Sequencing input: blood. The receptors come from a woman aged 50 to 65 with Graves' hyperthyroidism.

The V and J genes are TRBV28 and TRBJ1-2; a possible D gene is TRBD1 (5 bases). Trimming removed 7 bases from V and 6 bases from J, with 33 bases in between. This CDR3 comprises 19 residues. Looked up from germline, CDR1 is MDHEN and CDR2 is SYDVKM. CDR3 in DNA: TGTGCCAGCACCTTTTATCAGGGAAAGGGAACCCCTGGGGGAGATGGCTACACCTTC. Its protein product is CASTFYQGKGTPGGDGYTF.

This clonotype was picked up a small number of times. This chain connects TRBV20-1 to TRBJ1-6, with 8 bases matching TRBD1. CDR3 length equals 16 residues. The germline V gene encodes CDR1 DFQATT and CDR2 SNEGSKA (reference sequence). V lost 2 bases and J lost 3; bases outside the gene matches: 6. Here the CDR3 DNA reads TGCAGTGCTAGATCGACCGGACAGGGCTATAATTCACCCCTCCACTTT. It codes for CSARSTGQGYNSPLHF.

Many counts were recorded for this clonotype. The CDR3 coding sequence is TGTGCCAGCAGCCAAGGAGTGGGCAGGGCTACGCAGTATTTT. It yields the protein CASSQGVGRATQYF. This sequence joins TRBV3-1 and TRBJ2-3; D possibly corresponds to TRBD1 (5 bases). V lost 1 base and J 8 bases, leaving 13 bases between the germline ends. CDR3 length equals 14 residues. CDR1 LGHDT and CDR2 YNNKEL come from the germline V gene (reference sequence).

The sample holds many counts of this clonotype. The genes are TRBV28 and TRBJ2-1, with 12 bases lining up with TRBD1. From germline, CDR1 is MDHEN and CDR2 SYDVKM. This CDR3 is built from 15 residues. V shed 7 bases and J 9 bases; nucleotides not matched to a gene: 10. The CDR3 DNA follows: TGTGCCAGCACCGGCTCCGGGACAGGGGGCATTGAGCAGTTCTTC. Amino acid sequence: CASTGSGTGGIEQFF.

This clonotype was found once. The rearrangement uses TRBV20-1 and TRBJ1-2, with no clear D. V gave up 6 bases and J gave up 0 bases, with 11 bases separating them. CDR1 and CDR2 from the germline V gene are DFQATT and SNEGSKA (reference sequence). The CDR3 totals 13 residues. The CDR3 DNA reads as TGCAGTGCCAAGGACGGCGCTAACTATGGCTACACCTTC. Translating gives CSAKDGANYGYTF.

A few counts support this clonotype. The V call is TRBV20-1, the J call TRBJ1-1; D is unresolved. Germline CDR1 reads DFQATT; CDR2 reads SNEGSKA (reference sequence). Trimming removed 3 bases from V and 4 bases from J, with 9 bases in between. The length of the CDR3 is 12 residues. CDR3 sequence (DNA): TGCAGTGCTAGTATACAGACCACTGAAGCTTTCTTT. Protein product: CSASIQTTEAFF.

About this clonotype itself: A much larger clone sits a single nucleotide away, making a read error possible. The chain is built from TRBV2 and TRBJ1-1, with unresolved D. CDR3 length: 13 residues. The V gene's germline CDR1 is SNHLY and CDR2 FYNNEI. V shed 7 bases and J shed 4 bases, with 13 bases lying between them. CDR3 in DNA: TGTGCCAGCATACTTAGGGTGACCACTGAAGCTTTCTTT. It is translated as CASILRVTTEAFF.

This clonotype has a count of ten or more. V usage is TRBV28 and J usage is TRBJ2-1; 9 bases match TRBD2. The CDR3 covers 14 residues. CDR1 MDHEN and CDR2 SYDVKM come from the germline V gene. The trim removed 6 bases at V and 7 bases at J, leaving 7 bases unmatched. The CDR3 sequence: CASSYVSGRNEQFF. CDR3 coding DNA: TGTGCCAGCAGCTATGTGAGCGGGAGGAATGAGCAGTTCTTC.

This clonotype was observed many times. The gene calls are TRBV19 and TRBJ2-1; 13 bases align to TRBD2. The CDR3 extends over 17 amino acids. Germline values: CDR1 LNHDA, CDR2 SQIVND (reference sequence). V lost 9 bases and J lost 3; bases outside the gene matches: 11. Written as DNA, the CDR3 is TGTGCCAGCCGTAATAGGGGACTAGCGGGACTCTACAATGAGCAGTTCTTC. As protein: CASRNRGLAGLYNEQFF.

This clonotype was observed many times. The V call is TRBV28, the J call TRBJ2-7, with D perhaps being TRBD1 or TRBD2 (5 bases each). The CDR3 has 14 amino acids. V lost 3 bases and J 3 bases, leaving 12 bases between the germline ends. Looked up from germline, CDR1 is MDHEN and CDR2 is SYDVKM. CDR3 region: CASSFVGDLYEQYF. The CDR3 region has the DNA TGTGCCAGCAGTTTTGTTGGGGACCTCTACGAGCAGTACTTC.

This clonotype has a count of ten or more. This sequence joins TRBV5-5 and TRBJ2-1, with D unresolved. Trimming cost V 1 base and J 0 bases, with 5 bases left between them. Looked up from germline, CDR1 is SGHKS and CDR2 is YYEKEE (reference sequence). This CDR3 spans 14 amino acids. CDR3 in DNA: TGTGCCAGCAGCTTGCCAAGCTCCTACAATGAGCAGTTCTTC. Protein: CASSLPSSYNEQFF. The variable domain in full, completed from reference TRBV5-5 and TRBJ2-1, reads DAGVTQSPTHLIKTRGQQVTLRCSPISGHKSVSWYQQVLGQGPQFIFQYYEKEERGRGNFPDRFSARQFPNYSSELNVNALLLGDSALYLCASSLPSSYNEQFFGPGTRLTVL.

This clonotype was picked up a small number of times. The chain uses TRBV30 and TRBJ1-3; no firm D call. This CDR3 has 17 amino acids. In germline, CDR1 is GTSNPN, CDR2 SVGIG (reference sequence). V was clipped by 2 bases and J by 0 bases, with 17 bases between them. This CDR3 reads CAWSITGRAYSGNTIYF. The CDR3, as DNA: TGTGCCTGGAGTATCACCGGGAGGGCCTACTCTGGAAACACCATATATTTT.

This clonotype has at least ten counts. V is TRBV6-5 and J is TRBJ1-5; 7 nucleotides agree with TRBD1. This CDR3 contains 15 residues. The germline CDR1 and CDR2 sequences are MNHEY and SVGAGI. Trimming removed 0 bases from V and 5 bases from J; junction bases left unmatched: 4. The CDR3 here is CASSYSRQGDQPQHF. The DNA for the CDR3 is TGTGCCAGCAGTTACTCGAGACAGGGCGATCAGCCCCAGCATTTT.

This clonotype was counted only a few times. The V and J genes are TRBV6-1 and TRBJ2-1; 7 bases line up with TRBD2. Germline CDR1 reads MNHNS; CDR2 reads SASEGT. The CDR3 spans 19 residues. Trimming cost V 0 bases and J 7 bases; bases outside gene matches: 18. The CDR3 region is CASSEASYGRVGGGNEQFF. The CDR3 DNA sequence: TGTGCCAGCAGTGAAGCCAGCTACGGGAGAGTGGGGGGGGGTAATGAGCAGTTCTTC.

The chain couples TRBV6-4 to TRBJ2-1; 8 nucleotides match TRBD2. The CDR3 runs to 16 residues. Germline V gene lookup returns CDR1 MRHNA and CDR2 SNTAGT. V was clipped by 5 bases and J by 9 bases; unmatched bases: 15. The CDR3 sequence: CASSYWTSRLGGEQFF. The DNA of the CDR3 is TGTGCCAGCAGTTATTGGACTAGCAGGCTCGGGGGTGAGCAGTTCTTC.

This clonotype was counted ten times or more. The rearrangement joins TRBV5-4 to TRBJ1-1; 8 nucleotides line up with TRBD1. This CDR3 contains 16 residues. Unmatched junction bases numbered 9, after V lost 4 bases and J lost 1 base. Looked up from germline, CDR1 is SGHNT and CDR2 is YYREEE (reference sequence). This CDR3 reads CASSKDRAEGNTEAFF. Written as DNA, the CDR3 is TGTGCCAGCAGCAAGGACAGGGCGGAGGGGAACACTGAAGCTTTCTTT.

The table lists this clonotype with many counts. The rearrangement uses TRBV27 and TRBJ1-1; the D gene is possibly TRBD1 (5 bases). The CDR3 loop spans 15 amino acids. The germline V and J ends were trimmed by 1 base and 4 bases, with 13 bases remaining between them. Per the germline V gene, CDR1 is MNHEY and CDR2 is SMNVEV (reference sequence). The CDR3 DNA reads TGTGCCAGCAGTTTATGGGGACGGTCGAGCACTGAAGCTTTCTTT. Protein product: CASSLWGRSSTEAFF.

In this sample, this clonotype turned up many times. In DNA, the CDR3 is TGTGCCAGTAGTAGCTCCCACAGGGGCAATCAGCCCCAGCATTTT. Translated: CASSSSHRGNQPQHF. V gene TRBV19 combines with J gene TRBJ1-5; a possible D gene is TRBD1 (6 bases). Per germline, CDR1 LNHDA and CDR2 SQIVND (reference sequence). The CDR3 runs 15 residues. V lost 4 bases to trimming and J lost 2 bases, with 12 bases between them.

Many counts were recorded for this clonotype. The chain carries TRBV27 and TRBJ2-3; possibly TRBD2 for D (6 bases). Between the trimmed V and J ends, which lost 0 bases and 0 bases, there was a span of 10 bases. CDR1 is MNHEY and CDR2 is SMNVEV in the germline V gene (reference sequence). This CDR3 is built from 16 residues. CDR3 residues: CASSLSLAISTDTQYF. CDR3 DNA sequence: TGTGCCAGCAGTTTATCCCTAGCGATTAGCACAGATACGCAGTATTTT.

The table lists this clonotype with a few counts. The rearrangement uses TRBV7-8 and TRBJ1-2; D is unresolved. Between the trimmed V and J ends, which lost 1 base and 5 bases, there was a span of 14 bases. Germline CDR1 SGHVS, CDR2 FQNEAQ. The CDR3 length is 15 residues. CDR3 sequence: CASSLGGYREYGYTF. The CDR3 DNA sequence: TGTGCCAGCAGCTTAGGGGGTTACAGAGAATATGGCTACACCTTC.

This clonotype appeared a few times. This chain links TRBV29-1 with TRBJ2-1; D gene uncertain. Trimming removed 1 base at V and 3 bases at J, with 4 bases between. The CDR3 totals 12 residues. CDR1 and CDR2 (germline): SQVTM, ANQGSEA. DNA for the CDR3: TGCAGCGTTGAAGCCAGCTACAATGAGCAGTTCTTC. Its protein product is CSVEASYNEQFF.

This clonotype was observed a handful of times. J is TRBJ1-6 and V is TRBV28; no definite D call. The germline gives CDR1 MDHEN, CDR2 SYDVKM. Trimming took 2 bases from V and 11 from J, leaving 13 bases between them. The CDR3 consists of 14 residues. The DNA of the CDR3 is TGTGCCAGCAGTTTAGTAGTTATCAGGCCACCCCTCCACTTT. Protein sequence: CASSLVVIRPPLHF.

In its sample, this clonotype was seen many times. V is TRBV30 and J is TRBJ2-1, with a possible D match to TRBD2 (5 bases). CDR3 length: 16 amino acids. Between the trimmed V and J ends, which lost 0 bases and 4 bases, there was a span of 16 bases. Per the germline V gene, CDR1 is GTSNPN and CDR2 is SVGIG (reference sequence). CDR3 protein: CAWSVPSGPLYNEQFF. For the CDR3, the DNA is TGTGCCTGGAGTGTACCCAGCGGACCCTTATACAATGAGCAGTTCTTC.

This clonotype was seen at least ten times. J is TRBJ2-5 and V is TRBV6-1, with 9 bases fitting TRBD2. This CDR3 comprises 16 residues. Losses at the gene ends were 8 bases for V and 5 bases for J; bases not matched to a gene: 15. Germline V lookup: CDR1 MNHNS, CDR2 SASEGT. The CDR3 DNA is TGTGCCAGCCTCAGATCGGCGGGGGGGCGACCCGAGACCCAGTACTTC. It yields the protein CASLRSAGGRPETQYF.

The chain joins TRBV10-3 to TRBJ2-5; a weak D match, TRBD2 (6 bases). The ends were cut back, 3 bases at V and 6 bases at J, with 14 bases in the middle. Per the germline V gene, CDR1 is ENHRY and CDR2 is SYGVKD. The CDR3 spans 14 residues. The CDR3 region is CAISESGGAKTQYF. The DNA of the CDR3 is TGTGCCATCAGTGAATCTGGCGGGGCGAAGACCCAGTACTTC.

This clonotype has at least ten counts. The chain joins TRBV6-2 or TRBV6-3 to TRBJ1-5; TRBD1 might be the D (6 bases). CDR1 is MNHEY and CDR2 is SVGEGT in the germline V gene. Trimming removed 5 bases at V and 6 bases at J, with 17 bases between. There are 15 residues in the CDR3. DNA for the CDR3: TGTGCCAGCAGTAACGGCGGGGGGCTTGGTCAGCCCCAGCATTTT. This sequence encodes CASSNGGGLGQPQHF.